What follows are 7 T cell receptor beta chains derived from one specimen sequenced in a study of Graves' ophthalmopathy and Graves' hyperthyroidism. TCR beta CDR3 amplification used RNA transcripts. Second-round multiplex PCR came after first-round RT-PCR with HTBI primers. From the multiplex PCR reads, TCRdb called clonotypes with MiXCR, one entry per CDR3 protein. This sample has about 400,000 distinct CDR3 sequences, with approximately 15% found just once. Sequencing input: peripheral blood. These receptor sequences come from a woman under 30 with stable Graves' hyperthyroidism.

The chain uses TRBV5-1 and TRBJ2-7; no definite D call. Trimming took 5 bases from V and 3 from J, leaving 12 bases between them. This CDR3 region has 13 residues. Looked up from germline, CDR1 is SGHRS and CDR2 is YFSETQ. CDR3 sequence reads: CASRKMQDYEQYF. CDR3 bases: TGCGCCAGCAGAAAGATGCAGGACTACGAGCAGTACTTC.

The chain links TRBV6-1 to TRBJ1-5; maybe TRBD1 (6 bases). In germline, CDR1 is MNHNS, CDR2 SASEGT. The CDR3 covers 15 residues. V lost 3 bases, J lost 0 bases, and 9 bases lay in between. CDR3 amino acids: CASSERTVSNQPQHF. The CDR3 DNA follows: TGTGCCAGCAGTGAGAGGACAGTTAGCAATCAGCCCCAGCATTTT.

This clonotype appeared many times. The chain carries TRBV12-3 or TRBV12-4 and TRBJ1-1; no reliable D call. This CDR3 spans 14 amino acids. V lost 1 base and J 3 bases, leaving 9 bases between the germline ends. This CDR3 is CASSLERAHTEAFF. CDR3 nucleotide sequence: TGTGCCAGCAGTTTAGAGAGGGCCCACACTGAAGCTTTCTTT.

At least ten counts were recorded for this clonotype. The genes are TRBV6-1 and TRBJ2-5; D might be TRBD2 (5 bases). The CDR3 is made up of 14 amino acids. Germline loops: CDR1 MNHNS, CDR2 SASEGT. V shed 5 bases and J shed 4 bases, with 14 bases lying between them. CDR3 amino acids: CASSPPGILETQYF. DNA of the CDR3: TGTGCCAGCAGTCCCCCCGGGATATTAGAGACCCAGTACTTC.

Comment on this clonotype: It may be a read error: a sequence one base away is much more abundant. The CDR3 carries no conserved terminal phenylalanine or tryptophan, so it likely arises from a read error. This chain uses TRBV12-5 with TRBJ2-2; unclear D gene. The CDR3 loop spans 12 amino acids. Germline-derived CDR1 and CDR2 are LGHNT and FRNRAP. The V end was cut by 5 bases, the J end by 0 bases, with 1 base between. CDR3 protein: CASGPNTGELFY. CDR3 in DNA: TGTGCTAGTGGTCCGAACACCGGGGAGCTGTTTTAT.

The chain carries TRBV29-1 and TRBJ2-7, with no clear D. The CDR3 is made up of 14 amino acids. V was trimmed by 1 base and J by 1 base, leaving 11 bases between them. Germline loops: CDR1 SQVTM, CDR2 ANQGSEA. The CDR3 loop is CSVEAVQDSYEQYF. The CDR3 region has the DNA TGCAGCGTTGAAGCAGTTCAGGATTCCTACGAGCAGTACTTC.

This clonotype has a handful of counts. For the CDR3, the DNA is TGTGCCAGCAGTCCCACCGGAGGGGGGGCTTTCTTT. It specifies CASSPTGGGAFF. The V gene is TRBV6-9, the J gene TRBJ1-1; the D gene is possibly TRBD1 (6 bases). V lost 5 bases, J lost 11 bases, and 15 bases lay in between. Germline loops: CDR1 MNHGY, CDR2 SVAAGI. The CDR3 runs 12 residues.